The clone carrying this TCR beta chain was counted many times. This record comes from a study of identical twins. The germline CDR1 and CDR2 sequences are LGHNA and YSLEER. The CDR3 loop spans 16 amino acids. V was pared by 0 bases and J by 3 bases, with 14 bases between. Donors uniformly comprised healthy Caucasians. TCRdb itself ran the 5' RACE reads through MiXCR, one entry per CDR3 protein. The table shows 500,000 or so distinct CDR3 sequences, with 13% to 15% occurring only once. The same sample was also studied in work on yellow fever vaccine responses in identical twins.

The TCR sequence derives from a woman younger than 30 in good health. J is TRBJ2-5 and V is TRBV4-3, with D perhaps TRBD1 (5 bases). Specimen: CD4+ T cells sorted from blood. CDR3 residues: CASSQDLTGPKETQYF. In DNA form, the CDR3 reads TGCGCCAGCAGCCAAGATCTAACAGGACCTAAAGAGACCCAGTACTTC.